The 5 T cell receptor beta chains below all came from one sample that was sequenced in a study of regulatory T cells in long-lasting Graves disease. The time point: persistent/refractory GD, antithyroid drugs over 5 years with positive TRAb. RNA extracted from PBMCs served as the sequencing template. HTBI primers from iRepertoire and Arm-PCR of CDR3 regions yielded the TCR beta libraries. In TCRdb, the multiplex PCR reads were re-called with MiXCR into one record per CDR3 protein. The table records about 400,000 distinct CDR3 sequences, less than 25% of them present only once. The material sequenced was peripheral blood mononuclear cells (PBMCs), taken when the disease was refractory, from a patient treated with antithyroid drugs. The receptors were sampled from a female donor with Graves disease.

This clonotype came up a few times. This sequence joins TRBV6-1 and TRBJ2-5; D is unclear. Germline CDR1 reads MNHNS; CDR2 reads SASEGT. The CDR3 runs to 13 residues. Trimming pared 1 base from V and 3 bases from J, leaving 6 bases between. The chain's CDR3 is CASSEVPEETQYF. The CDR3 coding sequence is TGTGCCAGCAGTGAAGTCCCGGAAGAGACCCAGTACTTC.

The rearrangement links TRBV28 to TRBJ2-1, with 16 bases aligning to TRBD2. This CDR3 has 16 amino acids. Looked up from germline, CDR1 is MDHEN and CDR2 is SYDVKM. J gave up 15 bases and V 4 bases, and 12 bases lay outside the gene matches. CDR3 DNA: TGTGCCAGCAGTTCAACGTCCGGGACTAGCGGGAGGGCGGCGTTCTTC. It translates to CASSSTSGTSGRAAFF.

This chain uses TRBV20-1 with TRBJ2-3, with D unresolved. Looked up from germline, CDR1 is DFQATT and CDR2 is SNEGSKA (reference sequence). The V end was cut by 2 bases, the J end by 3 bases, with 12 bases between. This CDR3 contains 14 residues. CDR3 amino acids: CSARIGEHTDTQYF. In DNA, the CDR3 is TGCAGTGCTAGAATCGGAGAGCATACAGATACGCAGTATTTT.

Ten or more counts support this clonotype. CDR3 in DNA: TGTGCCAGCAGCAACTTCCCAGGGGGACAAGAGACCCAGTACTTC. Amino acid sequence: CASSNFPGGQETQYF. The chain links TRBV27 to TRBJ2-5, with TRBD1 matching 7 bases. The CDR3 is made up of 15 amino acids. J lost 2 bases, V lost 6 bases, and 9 bases had no gene match. Germline-derived CDR1 and CDR2 are MNHEY and SMNVEV (reference sequence).

At least ten counts were recorded for this clonotype. The chain recombines TRBV28 with TRBJ2-7, with D possibly matching TRBD2 (6 bases). The V gene lost 8 bases and the J gene lost 1 base, with 15 bases spanning the gap. Germline CDR1 reads MDHEN; CDR2 reads SYDVKM. The CDR3 sequence is 14 residues long. The CDR3 region has the DNA TGTGCCAGCGTACTTGGGGGGACGTCCTACGAGCAGTACTTC. Residues: CASVLGGTSYEQYF.